A single sample is the source of the 28 T cell receptor beta chains below, sequenced in a study of T cell clonality in common variable immunodeficiency. This table comes from immunoSEQ multiplex PCR, and its TCRdb copy is limited to in-frame clones, with some not included. This table holds around 50,000 clones with no singletons; the top ten claim 5.4%. Sequences were obtained from peripheral blood mononuclear cells. These receptors were obtained from a person between 18 and 70 years old in good health.

This clone was picked up many times. Here the CDR3 reads CASGGARDSIGGYTF. CDR3 bases read: TGTGCCAGCGGTGGGGCCCGGGACAGTATTGGAGGC. The chain joins TRBV6-1 to TRBJ1-2, with TRBD1 matching over 7 bases. Read sequence stops 3 residues before the CDR3 end, and the germline J gene provides the missing end. This CDR3 is 15 amino acids long. Germline CDR1 MNHNS, CDR2 SASEGT.

This clone came up many times. Read data end 3 residues before the CDR3 end; the end is taken from the germline J gene. The chain joins TRBV30 to TRBJ2-5, with a possible D match to TRBD2 (7 bases). Looked up from germline, CDR1 is GTSNPN and CDR2 is SVGIG (reference sequence). The ends were cut back, 1 base at V and 6 bases at J, with 12 bases in the middle. The CDR3 spans 13 residues. The CDR3 loop reads CAWSAGGVKTQYF. The sequenced part of the CDR3 DNA is TGTGCCTGGAGTGCGGGGGGCGTGAAGACC.

In this sample, this clone turned up many times. The CDR3 region is CASSRTGGTYNEQFF. Partial CDR3 DNA: TGTGCCAGCAGCAGGACAGGGGGGACCTACAATGAG. This sequence joins TRBV7-9 and TRBJ2-1; 10 bases map to TRBD1. The read comes to an end 3 residues before the CDR3 does, leaving the germline J gene to fill in the end. The junction had 3 bases not matched to a gene; V was cut back by 5 bases and J by 2 bases. This CDR3 contains 15 residues. Germline V gives CDR1 SEHNR, CDR2 FQNEAQ (reference sequence).

The sample holds many counts of this clone. Incomplete CDR3 DNA: TGTGCCAGCAGTTCGAACAGGGGCAATCAGCCC. Its protein product is CASSSNRGNQP. The entire CDR3 reads CASSSNRGNQPQHF. The chain employs TRBV6-2 or TRBV6-3 and TRBJ1-5; tentatively, D is TRBD1 (6 bases). The read terminates 3 residues ahead of where the CDR3 ends, so the germline J gene completes it. The germline V gene encodes CDR1 MNHEY and CDR2 SVGEGT. The V end was cut by 4 bases, the J end by 2 bases, with 9 bases between. The CDR3 has 14 residues.

This clone appeared many times. The read gets to within 3 residues of the CDR3 end, and the germline J gene fills in the rest. The rearrangement uses TRBV5-1 and TRBJ1-2; weak D call: TRBD1 (6 bases). The germline V and J ends were trimmed by 0 bases and 5 bases, with 17 bases remaining between them. There are 16 residues in the CDR3. The germline CDR1 and CDR2 sequences are SGHRS and YFSETQ. CDR3 DNA (partial): TGCGCCAGCAGCTTGGCCGTCGCGGGGGCGAATTATGGC. Translated, it gives CASSLAVAGANYG. The entire CDR3 protein reads CASSLAVAGANYGYTF. Drawing the rest from reference TRBV5-1 and TRBJ1-2, the complete variable domain is KAGVTQTPRYLIKTRGQQVTLSCSPISGHRSVSWYQQTPGQGLQFLFEYFSETQRNKGNFPGRFSGRQFSNSRSEMNVSTLELGDSALYLCASSLAVAGANYGYTFGSGTRLTVV.

As regards this clone: From the germline J gene comes the end of the CDR3, since the read stops 3 residues before it. The chain couples TRBV5-1 to TRBJ1-2; D is unclear. The germline CDR1 and CDR2 sequences are SGHRS and YFSETQ. This CDR3 spans 14 amino acids. CDR3 loop: CASIRGDVLDEYTF. The sequenced part of the CDR3 DNA is TGCGCCAGCATCCGGGGTGATGTTCTGGATGAG.

As for this clone: The CDR3 end falls 3 residues outside the read, so it is completed with the germline J gene. V gene TRBV6-4 combines with J gene TRBJ2-1, with 10 bases matching TRBD2. Unmatched junction bases numbered 10, after V lost 2 bases and J lost 6 bases. The CDR3 contains 17 residues. From germline, CDR1 is MRHNA and CDR2 SNTAGT. The CDR3: CASSDSFELAGINEQFF. CDR3 bases read: TGTGCCAGCAGTGACAGTTTTGAACTAGCGGGAATCAATGAG.

Ten or more counts support this clone. CDR3 DNA (partial): TGTGCCAGTAGGCTACGGGCTAGCGGGAGCTACGAG. This codes for CASRLRASGSYE. The whole CDR3 region reads CASRLRASGSYEQYF. The rearrangement uses TRBV19 and TRBJ2-7, with 10 positions matching TRBD2. The CDR3 goes on 3 residues after the read ends, and that part is filled in from the germline J gene. Losses at the gene ends were 6 bases for V and 3 bases for J; bases not matched to a gene: 8. CDR3 length equals 15 residues. Germline CDR1 LNHDA, CDR2 SQIVND (reference sequence).

This clone showed up many times. The read gets to within 3 residues of the CDR3 end, and the germline J gene fills in the rest. The chain couples TRBV6-2 or TRBV6-3 to TRBJ1-5; D ambiguous. This CDR3 comprises 13 residues. Germline V gives CDR1 MNHEY, CDR2 SVGEGT. V lost 4 bases and J 6 bases, leaving 10 bases between the germline ends. CDR3 DNA, as far as it was read: TGTGCCAGCAGTTCCAATGAAGGTCAGCCC. Translating gives CASSSNEGQP. The entire CDR3 reads CASSSNEGQPQHF.

The sample holds many counts of this clone. Sequencing ends 3 residues short of the CDR3 end; the germline J gene provides the rest. The rearrangement joins TRBV6-2 or TRBV6-3 to TRBJ2-3; the D is unclear. Trimming removed 7 bases at V and 2 bases at J, with 16 bases between. Germline V gives CDR1 MNHEY, CDR2 SVGEGT. This CDR3 contains 15 residues. The CDR3 is CASTEAARDTDTQYF. The CDR3 bases that were read are TGTGCCAGCACCGAGGCGGCCCGCGACACAGATACG.

This clone was counted many times. The read ends 3 residues before the CDR3 terminus; that terminus is restored from the germline J gene. The chain combines TRBV7-3 with TRBJ1-1; D may be TRBD1 (6 bases). This CDR3 has 16 amino acids. The ends were cut back, 1 base at V and 3 bases at J, with 15 bases in the middle. Germline V CDR1 and CDR2: SGHTA, FQGTGA. The CDR3 loop is CASSLMAGVVDTEAFF. The sequenced CDR3 bases are TGTGCCAGCAGCTTAATGGCAGGGGTAGTGGACACTGAA.

At least ten counts were recorded for this clone. Read data end 3 residues before the CDR3 end; the end is taken from the germline J gene. The chain couples TRBV20-1 to TRBJ2-7, with D perhaps matching TRBD2 (5 bases). CDR1 DFQATT and CDR2 SNEGSKA come from the germline V gene (reference sequence). V lost 6 bases and J 4 bases, leaving 19 bases between the germline ends. This CDR3 region has 14 residues. The CDR3 is CSAQDATRGYEQYF. CDR3 DNA (partial): TGCAGTGCCCAGGACGCAACCCGGGGATACGAG.

This clone showed up many times. The CDR3 goes on 3 residues after the read ends, and that part is filled in from the germline J gene. The gene calls are TRBV5-6 and TRBJ1-2; D is ambiguous. Germline-derived CDR1 and CDR2 are SGHDT and YYEEEE. Trimming shortened V by 2 bases and J by 4 bases, and 12 bases separated the two germline ends. This CDR3 is built from 14 residues. CDR3 DNA (partial): TGTGCCAGCAGCTTAATGGGAGCGGGCTATGGC. Amino acids: CASSLMGAGYG. The entire CDR3 is CASSLMGAGYGYTF.

This clone was recorded at least ten times. The sequenced fragment ends 3 residues before the CDR3 boundary, so the rest is inferred from the germline J gene. The chain joins TRBV20-1 to TRBJ2-7; TRBD2 matches at 13 bases. Trimming cost V 0 bases and J 2 bases; bases outside gene matches: 1. CDR3 length: 15 residues. CDR1 and CDR2 from the germline V gene are DFQATT and SNEGSKA (reference sequence). CDR3 in amino acids: CSARDGTSGTYEQYF. The CDR3 bases that were read are TGCAGTGCTAGAGATGGGACTAGCGGGACCTACGAG.

On this clone: The read halts 3 residues ahead of the CDR3 end, with the missing end drawn from the germline J gene. The rearrangement links TRBV20-1 to TRBJ1-1, with 9 bases fitting TRBD1. J lost 0 bases, V lost 2 bases, and 10 bases had no gene match. Germline V gene lookup returns CDR1 DFQATT and CDR2 SNEGSKA (reference sequence). The CDR3 is made up of 17 amino acids. The CDR3 bases that were read are TGCAGTGCTAGATTAGTCCCGGGACAGGGAATGAACACTGAA. Encoded protein: CSARLVPGQGMNTE. In full, the CDR3 is CSARLVPGQGMNTEAFF.

This clone was counted many times. In the same sample, other DNA sequences code for this CDR3. CDR3 amino acids: CSARAQGGFNIQYF. The CDR3 DNA, read in part, is TGCAGTGCTAGAGCGCAAGGAGGGTTTAACATT. The chain has TRBV20-1 and TRBJ2-4; a weak D match, TRBD2 (6 bases). The read finishes 3 residues shy of the CDR3 end, and the germline J gene is used to complete it. There are 14 residues in the CDR3. Germline V lookup: CDR1 DFQATT, CDR2 SNEGSKA (reference sequence). V gave up 1 base and J gave up 7 bases, with 14 bases separating them.

This clone was recorded many times. The read finishes 3 residues shy of the CDR3 end, and the germline J gene is used to complete it. The V call is TRBV20-1, the J call TRBJ2-7; D is unclear. Germline CDR1 DFQATT, CDR2 SNEGSKA (reference sequence). The CDR3 length is 14 residues. Trimming removed 1 base at V and 2 bases at J, with 12 bases between. CDR3 in amino acids: CSARGSGSPYEQYF. The DNA read from the CDR3 is TGCAGTGCTAGAGGTTCCGGGTCCCCCTACGAG.

This clone has more than one count but fewer than ten. The read ends 3 residues shy of where the CDR3 ends; the end is completed using the germline J gene. The chain is built from TRBV19 and TRBJ2-5; TRBD1 matches 11 bases. J gave up 5 bases and V 7 bases, and 6 bases lay outside the gene matches. CDR1 is LNHDA and CDR2 is SQIVND in the germline V gene (reference sequence). The CDR3 has 14 residues. The CDR3 reads CASTRTGGFETQYF. The sequenced CDR3 bases are TGTGCCAGTACCCGGACAGGGGGCTTTGAGACC.

This clone was recorded many times. The read stops 3 residues short of the end of the CDR3; the missing end is completed from the germline J gene. J is TRBJ1-1 and V is TRBV20-1; 7 nucleotides agree with TRBD1. Germline CDR1 and CDR2: DFQATT and SNEGSKA (reference sequence). This CDR3 contains 13 residues. V shed 4 bases and J 5 bases; nucleotides not matched to a gene: 7. Partial CDR3 DNA: TGCAGTGCTACACAGGGGTCTGAGACTGAA. Translation: CSATQGSETE. The whole CDR3 sequence reads CSATQGSETEAFF.

This clone was observed many times. Read data end 3 residues before the CDR3 end; the end is taken from the germline J gene. The chain has TRBV4-2 and TRBJ2-6, with TRBD1 identical over 9 bases. The CDR3 is 15 residues long. The V segment lost 4 bases and the J segment 3 bases; nucleotides outside the gene matches: 1. Per germline, CDR1 LGHNA and CDR2 YNFKEQ. CDR3 DNA (partial): TGTGCCAGCAGCCGACAGGGGGTTGGGGCCAACGTC. Protein sequence: CASSRQGVGANV. The CDR3 in full is CASSRQGVGANVLTF.

CDR3 bases read: TGCGCCAGCAGCTATGGACTAGCGGGAGGGCCTACAGATACG. Amino acid sequence: CASSYGLAGGPTDT. The CDR3, in full, reads CASSYGLAGGPTDTQYF. The rearrangement links TRBV5-1 to TRBJ2-3; 15 nucleotides agree with TRBD2. The read terminates 3 residues before the CDR3 end, so the remaining end is supplied by the germline J gene. Germline-derived CDR1 and CDR2 are SGHRS and YFSETQ. The CDR3 is 17 amino acids. Unmatched junction bases numbered 5, after V lost 3 bases and J lost 3 bases.

This clone came up many times. The read finishes 3 residues shy of the CDR3 end, and the germline J gene is used to complete it. This chain connects TRBV10-3 to TRBJ1-5; the match to TRBD1 covers 7 bases. The germline gives CDR1 ENHRY, CDR2 SYGVKD. V lost 5 bases and J lost 6; bases outside the gene matches: 7. This CDR3 is built from 14 residues. CDR3 loop: CAISRQGFGQPQHF. Incomplete CDR3 DNA: TGTGCCATCAGTCGACAGGGTTTCGGTCAGCCC.

Many counts were recorded for this clone. The CDR3 goes on 3 residues after the read ends, and that part is filled in from the germline J gene. This chain connects TRBV4-1 to TRBJ2-1, with TRBD1 matching 7 bases. The CDR3 is 16 residues long. Losses at the gene ends were 5 bases for V and 0 bases for J; bases not matched to a gene: 7. CDR1 and CDR2 from the germline V gene are MGHRA and YSYEKL. The CDR3 DNA, read in part, is TGCGCCAGCAGCGGTCACAGGGGCCGCTCCTACAATGAG. Translation: CASSGHRGRSYNE. From start to end, the CDR3 is CASSGHRGRSYNEQFF.

This clone was seen at least ten times. The read is 3 residues too short to cover the CDR3 end, so that end is filled in from the germline J gene. The chain joins TRBV5-4 to TRBJ2-2, with 8 bases that match TRBD1. V lost 4 bases to trimming and J lost 2 bases; unmatched junction nucleotides: 4. The CDR3 sequence is 15 residues long. Germline V gives CDR1 SGHNT, CDR2 YYREEE (reference sequence). The CDR3 sequence: CASSRTGQNTGELFF. The DNA read from the CDR3 is TGTGCCAGCAGCCGGACAGGGCAAAACACCGGGGAG.

This clone was seen repeatedly, ten times or more. The CDR3 is cut off 3 residues early in the read; its end comes from the germline J gene. The chain carries TRBV28 and TRBJ2-3; the D gene is possibly TRBD2 (6 bases). The CDR3 runs 14 residues. Germline-derived CDR1 and CDR2 are MDHEN and SYDVKM. V lost 6 bases, J lost 0 bases, and 10 bases lay in between. The CDR3 loop reads CASRSSASTDTQYF. CDR3 bases read: TGTGCCAGCAGGTCTAGCGCTAGCACAGATACG. The full variable domain, with the rest looked up from reference TRBV28 and TRBJ2-3, is DVKVTQSSRYLVKRTGEKVFLECVQDMDHENMFWYRQDPGLGLRLIYFSYDVKMKEKGDIPEGYSVSREKKERFSLILESASTNQTSMYLCASRSSASTDTQYFGPGTRLTVL.

In this sample, this clone turned up many times. Read data end 3 residues before the CDR3 end; the end is taken from the germline J gene. This chain connects TRBV20-1 to TRBJ1-1; tentatively, D is TRBD1 (5 bases). Looked up from germline, CDR1 is DFQATT and CDR2 is SNEGSKA (reference sequence). The CDR3 consists of 14 residues. V lost 0 bases, J lost 6 bases, and 14 bases lay in between. The DNA read from the CDR3 is TGCAGTGCTAGAGATCTGGGCAGGGCGGCTGAA. As protein: CSARDLGRAAE. From start to end, the CDR3 is CSARDLGRAAEAFF.

Ten or more counts support this clone. The CDR3 is cut off 3 residues early in the read; its end comes from the germline J gene. This chain joins TRBV6-2 or TRBV6-3 and TRBJ2-7; tentatively, D is TRBD1 (5 bases). Trimming shortened V by 6 bases and J by 3 bases, and 18 bases separated the two germline ends. The CDR3 runs 15 residues. CDR1 is MNHEY and CDR2 is SVGEGT in the germline V gene. The CDR3 bases that were read are TGTGCCAGCAGCGTTTCCGAGACAGCAAACTACGAG. It specifies CASSVSETANYE. The full CDR3 is CASSVSETANYEQYF.

This clone appeared a few times. Coverage ceases 3 residues before the CDR3 finishes, and the germline J gene fills in the end. The chain is built from TRBV7-9 and TRBJ1-2; D perhaps matches TRBD1 (5 bases). Germline CDR1 and CDR2: SEHNR and FQNEAQ (reference sequence). CDR3 length: 15 residues. CDR3 sequence reads: CASSKHRRLYYDYTF. The sequenced part of the CDR3 DNA is TGTGCCAGCAGCAAACACAGGCGACTTTACTACGAC.